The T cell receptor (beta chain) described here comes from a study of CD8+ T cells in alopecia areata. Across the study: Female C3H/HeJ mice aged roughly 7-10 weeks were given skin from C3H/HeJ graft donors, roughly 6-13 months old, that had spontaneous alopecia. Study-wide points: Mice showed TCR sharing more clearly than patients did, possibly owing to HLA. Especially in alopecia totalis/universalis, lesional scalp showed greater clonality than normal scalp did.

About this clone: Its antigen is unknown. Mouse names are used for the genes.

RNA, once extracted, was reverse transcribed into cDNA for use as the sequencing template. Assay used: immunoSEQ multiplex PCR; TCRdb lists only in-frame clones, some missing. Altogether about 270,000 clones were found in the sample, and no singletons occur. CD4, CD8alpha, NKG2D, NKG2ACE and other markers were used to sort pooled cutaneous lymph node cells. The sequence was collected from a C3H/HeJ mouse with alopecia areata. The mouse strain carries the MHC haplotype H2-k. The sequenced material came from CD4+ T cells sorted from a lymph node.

The covered CDR3 bases are TGTGCCAGCAGCCCCCTCGGACAGGGGGGGTAT. Translating it yields CASSPLGQGGY. The entire CDR3 is CASSPLGQGGYEQYF. V and J are TRBV5 and TRBJ2-7; 10 nucleotides agree with TRBD1. The read gets to within 4 residues of the CDR3 end, and the germline J gene fills in the rest. Germline CDR1 is LGHNA and CDR2 is YNLKQL (reference sequence). The CDR3 loop spans 15 amino acids.